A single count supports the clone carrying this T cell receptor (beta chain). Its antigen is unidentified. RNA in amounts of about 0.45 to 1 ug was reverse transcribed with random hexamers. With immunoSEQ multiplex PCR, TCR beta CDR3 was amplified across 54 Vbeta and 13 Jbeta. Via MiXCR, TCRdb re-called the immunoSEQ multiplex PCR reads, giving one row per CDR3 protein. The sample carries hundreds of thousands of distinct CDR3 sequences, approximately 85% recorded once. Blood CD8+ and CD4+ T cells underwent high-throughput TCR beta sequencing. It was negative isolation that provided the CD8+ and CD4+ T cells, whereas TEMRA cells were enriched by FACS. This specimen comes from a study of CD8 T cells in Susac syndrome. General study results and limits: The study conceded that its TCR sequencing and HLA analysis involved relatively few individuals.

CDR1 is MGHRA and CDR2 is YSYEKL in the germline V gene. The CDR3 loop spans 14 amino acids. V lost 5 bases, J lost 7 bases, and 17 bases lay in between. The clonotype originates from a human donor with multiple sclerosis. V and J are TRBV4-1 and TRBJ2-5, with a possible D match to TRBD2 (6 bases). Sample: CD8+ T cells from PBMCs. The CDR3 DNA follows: TGCGCCAGCAGCGAAGGCGGAGGGATAAGGACCCAGTACTTC. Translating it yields CASSEGGGIRTQYF.